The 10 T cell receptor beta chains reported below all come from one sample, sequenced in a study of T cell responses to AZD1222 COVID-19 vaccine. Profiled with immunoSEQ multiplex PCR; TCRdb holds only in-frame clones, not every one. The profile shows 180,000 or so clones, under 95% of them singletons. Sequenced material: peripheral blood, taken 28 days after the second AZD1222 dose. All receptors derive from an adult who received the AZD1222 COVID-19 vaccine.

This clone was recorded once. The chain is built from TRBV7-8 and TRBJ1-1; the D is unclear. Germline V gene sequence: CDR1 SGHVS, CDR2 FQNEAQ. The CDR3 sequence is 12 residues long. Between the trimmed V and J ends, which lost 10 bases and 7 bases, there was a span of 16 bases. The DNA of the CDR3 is TGTGCCACGCGCATGACCTACGATGAAGCTTTCTTT. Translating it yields CATRMTYDEAFF.

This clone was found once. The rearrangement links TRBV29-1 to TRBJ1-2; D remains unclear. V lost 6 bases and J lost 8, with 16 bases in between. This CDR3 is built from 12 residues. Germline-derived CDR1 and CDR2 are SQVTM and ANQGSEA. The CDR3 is CSVHPRGEGYTF. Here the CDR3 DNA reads TGCAGCGTCCACCCCCGCGGAGAAGGCTACACCTTC.

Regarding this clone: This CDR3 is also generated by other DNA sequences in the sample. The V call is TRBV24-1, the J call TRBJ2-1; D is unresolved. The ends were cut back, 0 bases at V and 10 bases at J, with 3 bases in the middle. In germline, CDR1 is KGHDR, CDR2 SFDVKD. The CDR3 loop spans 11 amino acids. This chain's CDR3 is CATSDLHEQFF. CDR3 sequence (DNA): TGTGCCACCAGTGATTTGCACGAGCAGTTCTTC.

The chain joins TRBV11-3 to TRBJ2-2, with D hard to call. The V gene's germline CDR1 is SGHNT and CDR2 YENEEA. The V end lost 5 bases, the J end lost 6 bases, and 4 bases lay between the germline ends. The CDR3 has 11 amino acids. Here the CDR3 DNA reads TGTGCCAGCAGCCGAGCCGGGGAGCTGTTTTTT. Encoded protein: CASSRAGELFF.

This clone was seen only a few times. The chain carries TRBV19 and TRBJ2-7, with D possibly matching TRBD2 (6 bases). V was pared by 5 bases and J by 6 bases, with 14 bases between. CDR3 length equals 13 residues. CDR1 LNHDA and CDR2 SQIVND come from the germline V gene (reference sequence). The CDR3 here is CASSLWGDPEQYF. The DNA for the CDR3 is TGTGCCAGTAGTCTCTGGGGGGATCCCGAGCAGTACTTC.

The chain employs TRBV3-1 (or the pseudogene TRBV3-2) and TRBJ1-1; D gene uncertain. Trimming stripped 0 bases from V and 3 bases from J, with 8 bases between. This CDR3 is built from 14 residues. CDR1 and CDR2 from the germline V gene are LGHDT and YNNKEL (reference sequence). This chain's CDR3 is CASSQDKAYTEAFF. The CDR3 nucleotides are TGTGCCAGCAGCCAAGACAAGGCCTACACTGAAGCTTTCTTT.

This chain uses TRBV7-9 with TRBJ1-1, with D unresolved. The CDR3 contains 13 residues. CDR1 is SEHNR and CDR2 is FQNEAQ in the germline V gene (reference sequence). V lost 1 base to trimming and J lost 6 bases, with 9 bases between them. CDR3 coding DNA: TGTGCCAGCAGCTTAGTTTTGGCACCTGAAGCTTTCTTT. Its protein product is CASSLVLAPEAFF.

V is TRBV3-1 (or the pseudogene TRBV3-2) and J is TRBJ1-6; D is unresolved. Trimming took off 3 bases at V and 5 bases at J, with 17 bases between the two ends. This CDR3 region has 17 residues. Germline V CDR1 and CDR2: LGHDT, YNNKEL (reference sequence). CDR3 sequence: CASSQVLRGTNNSPLHF. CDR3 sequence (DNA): TGTGCCAGCAGCCAGGTTCTTCGGGGAACGAATAATTCACCCCTCCACTTT.

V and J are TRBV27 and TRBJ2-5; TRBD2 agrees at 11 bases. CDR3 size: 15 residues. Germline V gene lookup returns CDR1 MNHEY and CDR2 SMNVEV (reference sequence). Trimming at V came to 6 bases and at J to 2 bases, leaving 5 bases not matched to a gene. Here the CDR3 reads CASRLAGVGQETQYF. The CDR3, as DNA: TGTGCCAGCAGACTAGCGGGAGTGGGTCAAGAGACCCAGTACTTC.

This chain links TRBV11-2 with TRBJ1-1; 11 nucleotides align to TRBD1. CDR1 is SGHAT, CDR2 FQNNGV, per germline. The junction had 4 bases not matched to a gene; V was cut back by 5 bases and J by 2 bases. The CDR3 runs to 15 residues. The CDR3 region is CASSTRTGGNTEAFF. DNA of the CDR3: TGTGCCAGCAGCACACGGACAGGGGGCAACACTGAAGCTTTCTTT.